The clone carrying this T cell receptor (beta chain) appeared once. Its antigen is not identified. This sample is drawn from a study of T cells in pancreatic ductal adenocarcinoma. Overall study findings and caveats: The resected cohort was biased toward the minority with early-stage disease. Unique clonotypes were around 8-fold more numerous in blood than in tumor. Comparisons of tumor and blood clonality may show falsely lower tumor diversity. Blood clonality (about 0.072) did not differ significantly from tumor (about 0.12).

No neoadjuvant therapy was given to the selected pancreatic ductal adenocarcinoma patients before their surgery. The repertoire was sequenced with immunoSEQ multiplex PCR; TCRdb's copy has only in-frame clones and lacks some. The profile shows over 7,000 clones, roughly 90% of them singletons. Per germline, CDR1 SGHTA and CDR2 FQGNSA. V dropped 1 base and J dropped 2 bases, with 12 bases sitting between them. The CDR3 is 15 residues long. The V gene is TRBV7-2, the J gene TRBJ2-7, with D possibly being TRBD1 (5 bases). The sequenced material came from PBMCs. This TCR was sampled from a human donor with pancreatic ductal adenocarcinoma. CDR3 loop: CASSLVGRVPYEQYF. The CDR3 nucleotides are TGTGCCAGCAGCTTAGTAGGCAGGGTTCCCTACGAGCAGTACTTC.